This record looks at one T cell receptor (beta chain) sequence and its context. What it recognizes is unknown. TCRdb re-called the 5' RACE reads through MiXCR, storing one row per CDR3 protein. This sample has around 370,000 distinct CDR3 sequences, with about 9% found just once. Only healthy Caucasians were enrolled as donors. The data were taken from a study of identical twins. Study-wide findings and caveats: Fewer insertions were carried by abundant cord blood beta clonotypes, but none was seen in memory repertoires.

The sample was naive T cells sorted from blood. This sequence was found in a woman between 45 and 60 years old in good health.

CDR3 amino acids: CASSSPGTRTPHEQFF. CDR3 DNA sequence: TGTGCCAGCAGCTCCCCGGGGACGAGGACTCCCCATGAGCAGTTCTTC. The chain employs TRBV7-9 and TRBJ2-1; the D gene could be TRBD1 or TRBD2 (5 bases each). CDR3 length: 16 residues. Germline V gene sequence: CDR1 SEHNR, CDR2 FQNEAQ (reference sequence). The V end lost 4 bases, the J end lost 8 bases, and 21 bases lay between the germline ends.